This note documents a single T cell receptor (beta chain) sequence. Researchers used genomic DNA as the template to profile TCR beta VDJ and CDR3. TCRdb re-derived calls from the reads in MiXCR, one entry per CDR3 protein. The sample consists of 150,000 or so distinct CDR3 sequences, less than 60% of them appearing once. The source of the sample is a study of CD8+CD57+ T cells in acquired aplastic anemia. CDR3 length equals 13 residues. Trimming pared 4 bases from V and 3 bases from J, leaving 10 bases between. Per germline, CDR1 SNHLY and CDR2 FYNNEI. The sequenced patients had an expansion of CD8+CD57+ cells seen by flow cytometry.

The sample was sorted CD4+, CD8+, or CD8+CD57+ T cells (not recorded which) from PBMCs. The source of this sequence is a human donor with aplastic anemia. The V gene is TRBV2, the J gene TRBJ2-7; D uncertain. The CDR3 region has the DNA TGTGCCAGCAGTGTGAGGTCGAACTACGAGCAGTACTTC. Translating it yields CASSVRSNYEQYF.